What follows are 17 T cell receptor beta chains derived from one specimen sequenced in a study of cytomegalovirus exposure and HLA in healthy donors. Here immunoSEQ multiplex PCR was the method, and the copy in TCRdb shows in-frame clones only, minus some. The table shows 150,000 to 200,000 clones, with roughly 83% occurring only once. Sequencing was done on a sample of PBMCs. The receptors were gathered from a woman aged 18-30 years in good health and CMV-seronegative.

The chain combines TRBV10-3 with TRBJ1-2; TRBD1 agrees at 10 bases. Germline-derived CDR1 and CDR2 are ENHRY and SYGVKD. The CDR3 contains 16 residues. Trimming cost V 5 bases and J 4 bases; bases outside gene matches: 10. CDR3 in amino acids: CAISRGATGGGYGYTF. Here the CDR3 DNA reads TGTGCCATCAGTCGGGGAGCGACAGGGGGCGGCTATGGCTACACCTTC.

In nucleotides, the CDR3 is TGCAGCGTCAGACAGGGGGCCGGTGGCTACACCTTC. Translated, it gives CSVRQGAGGYTF. The V gene is TRBV29-1, the J gene TRBJ1-2; 10 bases match TRBD1. The CDR3 contains 12 residues. The germline CDR1 and CDR2 sequences are SQVTM and ANQGSEA. V was pared by 6 bases and J by 7 bases, with 5 bases of the junction left unmatched.

V is TRBV19 and J is TRBJ1-2; D might be TRBD1 (5 bases). Germline V gene data show CDR1 as LNHDA and CDR2 as SQIVND (reference sequence). CDR3 length equals 17 residues. Trimming pared 5 bases from V and 0 bases from J, leaving 19 bases between. The CDR3 spells CASSLLAGRTANYGYTF. The CDR3 DNA follows: TGTGCCAGTAGTCTCCTAGCGGGACGCACAGCTAACTATGGCTACACCTTC.

This chain links TRBV7-9 with TRBJ1-5, with TRBD1 as a possible D gene (5 bases). The V end lost 2 bases, the J end lost 6 bases, and 11 bases lay between the germline ends. Looked up from germline, CDR1 is SEHNR and CDR2 is FQNEAQ (reference sequence). The CDR3 spans 14 residues. The CDR3 here is CASSLQGVGQPQHF. CDR3 DNA: TGTGCCAGCAGCTTACAAGGGGTTGGTCAGCCCCAGCATTTT.

The chain uses TRBV28 and TRBJ2-7; 13 bases are a match to TRBD2. The CDR3 loop spans 16 amino acids. Germline V gene lookup returns CDR1 MDHEN and CDR2 SYDVKM. V was clipped by 7 bases and J by 4 bases; unmatched bases: 10. CDR3 region: CASKSFGLAGVYEQYF. The DNA for the CDR3 is TGTGCCAGCAAGTCCTTCGGACTAGCGGGAGTGTACGAGCAGTACTTC.

The chain combines TRBV5-1 with TRBJ2-3; tentatively, D is TRBD2 (5 bases). Germline assignment: CDR1 SGHRS and CDR2 YFSETQ. V was shortened by 5 bases and J by 0 bases, with 7 bases between the two germline ends. The CDR3 loop spans 13 amino acids. The CDR3, as DNA: TGCGCCAGCAGACGAGGGAGCACAGATACGCAGTATTTT. It yields the protein CASRRGSTDTQYF.

This chain uses TRBV9 with TRBJ2-7; 10 bases agree with TRBD1. J gave up 6 bases and V 0 bases, and 15 bases lay outside the gene matches. Germline V gives CDR1 SGDLS, CDR2 YYNGEE. CDR3 length: 18 residues. The chain's CDR3 is CASSVGTGGSGRFGEQYF. The CDR3 DNA sequence: TGTGCCAGCAGCGTAGGGACAGGGGGTTCTGGGCGCTTCGGCGAGCAGTACTTC.

The chain links TRBV7-9 to TRBJ2-1; TRBD2 aligns across 7 bases. The V and J ends lost 7 bases and 5 bases, in that order; junction bases with no gene match: 8. This CDR3 spans 14 amino acids. Germline assignment: CDR1 SEHNR and CDR2 FQNEAQ (reference sequence). The CDR3 is CASIIAGTHNEQFF. CDR3 coding DNA: TGTGCCAGCATCATAGCGGGCACACACAATGAGCAGTTCTTC.

A word on this clone: Other DNA variants within this sample encode the same CDR3. The CDR3 DNA follows: TGTGCCAGCAGCTTGTCGGTGAACACTGAAGCTTTCTTT. Amino acids: CASSLSVNTEAFF. The genes are TRBV7-2 and TRBJ1-1, with D uncertain. This CDR3 spans 13 amino acids. V lost 3 bases and J 0 bases, leaving 5 bases between the germline ends. Per the germline V gene, CDR1 is SGHTA and CDR2 is FQGNSA.

The chain combines TRBV29-1 with TRBJ1-1; D is uncertain. The CDR3 is 13 amino acids. V lost 3 bases to trimming and J lost 3 bases, with 11 bases between them. Germline V gene data show CDR1 as SQVTM and CDR2 as ANQGSEA. DNA for the CDR3: TGCAGCGTTGACGGCGGGATTGACACTGAAGCTTTCTTT. The encoded protein is CSVDGGIDTEAFF. The variable domain in full, completed from reference TRBV29-1 and TRBJ1-1, reads SAVISQKPSRDICQRGTSLTIQCQVDSQVTMMFWYRQQPGQSLTLIATANQGSEATYESGFVIDKFPISRPNLTFSTLTVSNMSPEDSSIYLCSVDGGIDTEAFFGQGTRLTVV.

This clone was seen only a few times. The genes are TRBV27 and TRBJ2-7, with 11 bases matching TRBD2. Germline values: CDR1 MNHEY, CDR2 SMNVEV (reference sequence). This CDR3 comprises 14 residues. Trimming cost V 6 bases and J 2 bases; bases outside gene matches: 3. In nucleotides, the CDR3 is TGTGCCAGCAGAGCTAGCGGGGGGACCTACGAGCAGTACTTC. The encoded protein is CASRASGGTYEQYF.

V gene TRBV5-1 combines with J gene TRBJ2-3, with a possible D match to TRBD1 (6 bases). Germline CDR1 reads SGHRS; CDR2 reads YFSETQ. V shed 7 bases and J shed 6 bases, with 12 bases lying between them. The CDR3 spans 12 residues. This CDR3 reads CASCRGRDTQYF. CDR3 coding DNA: TGCGCCAGCTGCAGGGGTCGGGATACGCAGTATTTT.

The chain is built from TRBV6-1 and TRBJ1-4; D possibly corresponds to TRBD1 (6 bases). V gave up 0 bases and J gave up 1 base, with 21 bases separating them. There are 20 residues in the CDR3. Germline CDR1 reads MNHNS; CDR2 reads SASEGT. Written as DNA, the CDR3 is TGTGCCAGCAGTGAAGCCAGGGGCAAGGTGAAGGTTGGAACTAATGAAAAACTGTTTTTT. It specifies CASSEARGKVKVGTNEKLFF.

The chain links TRBV12-5 to TRBJ1-4; 10 nucleotides match TRBD1. CDR1 is LGHNT and CDR2 is FRNRAP in the germline V gene. This CDR3 has 15 amino acids. V was clipped by 2 bases and J by 8 bases; unmatched bases: 5. DNA of the CDR3: TGTGCTAGTGGTTTGTTGACAGGGGGCGGCGAAAAACTGTTTTTT. Its protein product is CASGLLTGGGEKLFF.

The J gene is TRBJ1-2, the V gene TRBV15, with 7 nucleotides matching TRBD1. CDR1 and CDR2 from the germline V gene are LNHNV and YYDKDF (reference sequence). Trimming at V came to 1 base and at J to 5 bases, leaving 7 bases not matched to a gene. The CDR3 covers 15 residues. In nucleotides, the CDR3 is TGTGCCACCAGCAGAGGTGGAGGGACAGATTATGGCTACACCTTC. This codes for CATSRGGGTDYGYTF.

This chain links TRBV6-1 with TRBJ2-5; possibly TRBD1 for D (6 bases). Germline V lookup: CDR1 MNHNS, CDR2 SASEGT. With 2 bases removed from V and 5 bases from J, the gap between germline ends came to 9 bases. This CDR3 has 13 amino acids. The CDR3 nucleotides are TGTGCCAGCAGTGAATACAGGGCCGAGACCCAGTACTTC. The encoded protein is CASSEYRAETQYF.

A few counts support this clone. The chain combines TRBV2 with TRBJ2-7; D may be TRBD2 (6 bases). This CDR3 is built from 13 residues. CDR1 and CDR2 from the germline V gene are SNHLY and FYNNEI. V shed 4 bases and J shed 4 bases, with 11 bases lying between them. The CDR3 sequence is CASSVWAGYEQYF. The CDR3 DNA sequence: TGTGCCAGCAGTGTCTGGGCGGGGTACGAGCAGTACTTC.